The 15 T cell receptor beta chains below all came from one sample that was sequenced in a study of blood T cell repertoires in COVID-19. Assay used: immunoSEQ multiplex PCR; TCRdb lists only in-frame clones, some missing. The table has around 100,000 clones, around four fifths seen once. What was sequenced was peripheral blood. These receptors originate from a man aged 45-60 years with active or convalescent COVID-19.

The sample holds a few counts of this clone. This rearrangement joins TRBV5-1 to TRBJ1-4; unclear D gene. The germline V gene encodes CDR1 SGHRS and CDR2 YFSETQ. V shed 0 bases and J shed 4 bases, with 4 bases lying between them. The CDR3 has 13 amino acids. The CDR3 region is CASSLVSNEKLFF. The CDR3 DNA reads TGCGCCAGCAGCTTGGTCAGTAATGAAAAACTGTTTTTT.

This chain joins TRBV11-3 and TRBJ2-3; 8 nucleotides align to TRBD2. In germline, CDR1 is SGHNT, CDR2 YENEEA. The CDR3 has 15 residues. This CDR3 reads CATGGPGGSTDTQYF. CDR3 in DNA: TGTGCTACTGGGGGACCGGGAGGGAGCACAGATACGCAGTATTTT. Together with reference TRBV11-3 and TRBJ2-3, the CDR3 gives the full variable domain: EAGVVQSPRYKIIEKKQPVAFWCNPISGHNTLYWYLQNLGQGPELLIRYENEEAVDDSQLPKDRFSAERLKGVDSTLKIQPAELGDSAVYLCATGGPGGSTDTQYFGPGTRLTVL.

This rearrangement joins TRBV6-2 or TRBV6-3 to TRBJ2-1; 9 bases agree with TRBD2. Germline-derived CDR1 and CDR2 are MNHEY and SVGEGT. The CDR3 totals 19 residues. The V and J ends lost 5 bases and 7 bases, in that order; junction bases with no gene match: 21. The CDR3 loop is CASSENMGGRAKFGNEQFF. The CDR3 DNA reads as TGTGCCAGCAGTGAGAATATGGGCGGGAGGGCAAAGTTCGGGAATGAGCAGTTCTTC.

This sequence joins TRBV5-5 and TRBJ1-3; perhaps TRBD1 as D (6 bases). Germline lookup yields CDR1 SGHKS and CDR2 YYEKEE (reference sequence). CDR3 size: 18 residues. Trimming left V 5 bases short and J 8 bases short, with 29 bases between. This CDR3 is CASRLQVSYRAGADTIYF. As DNA, the CDR3 is TGTGCCAGCAGATTGCAGGTTTCGTACCGGGCAGGGGCGGACACCATATATTTT.

The genes are TRBV6-5 and TRBJ1-2; a weak D match, TRBD1 (6 bases). This CDR3 has 12 residues. V lost 10 bases and J 6 bases, leaving 15 bases between the germline ends. From germline, CDR1 is MNHEY and CDR2 SVGAGI. CDR3 DNA sequence: TGTGCCACACTCGGGGGGGCGGATGGCTACACCTTC. Protein sequence: CATLGGADGYTF.

V gene TRBV5-1 combines with J gene TRBJ2-7, with D possibly TRBD1 on 6 matching bases. The V end lost 4 bases, the J end lost 0 bases, and 8 bases lay between the germline ends. Germline CDR1 reads SGHRS; CDR2 reads YFSETQ. CDR3 length: 13 residues. This chain's CDR3 is CASSRDNSYEQYF. Written as DNA, the CDR3 is TGCGCCAGCAGCCGGGACAACTCCTACGAGCAGTACTTC.

J is TRBJ2-1 and V is TRBV7-8; TRBD2 matches 11 bases. Trimming took 4 bases from V and 8 from J; bases not matched to a gene: 10. This CDR3 spans 16 amino acids. Germline V gene data show CDR1 as SGHVS and CDR2 as FQNEAQ. In DNA, the CDR3 is TGTGCCAGCAGCTCCCCTACTAGCGGGGGAGGATATGAGCAGTTCTTC. Translating gives CASSSPTSGGGYEQFF. The full variable domain, with the rest looked up from reference TRBV7-8 and TRBJ2-1, is GAGVSQSPRYKVAKRGQDVALRCDPISGHVSLFWYQQALGQGPEFLTYFQNEAQLDKSGLPSDRFFAERPEGSVSTLKIQRTQQEDSAVYLCASSSPTSGGGYEQFFGPGTRLTVL.

The CDR3 loop reads CASSLTGEHGYTF. In nucleotides, the CDR3 is TGTGCCAGCAGCTTAACCGGGGAACATGGCTACACCTTC. The V and J genes are TRBV11-2 and TRBJ1-2; no reliable D call. With 2 bases removed from V and 6 bases from J, the gap between germline ends came to 10 bases. The CDR3 loop spans 13 amino acids. Germline CDR1 SGHAT, CDR2 FQNNGV.

The count of this clone is one. J is TRBJ1-1 and V is TRBV14; maybe TRBD1 (5 bases). The CDR3 length is 12 residues. The ends were cut back, 1 base at V and 13 bases at J, with 13 bases in the middle. Looked up from germline, CDR1 is SGHDN and CDR2 is FVKESK. CDR3 residues: CASSQGGRNVFF. Here the CDR3 DNA reads TGTGCCAGCAGCCAAGGGGGCAGAAATGTTTTCTTT.

This clone was observed once. The chain couples TRBV18 to TRBJ2-5, with 8 positions matching TRBD1. Trimming took 6 bases from V and 1 from J; bases not matched to a gene: 1. Germline loops: CDR1 KGHSH, CDR2 LQKENI. This CDR3 spans 13 amino acids. The CDR3 bases are TGTGCCAGCTCTGGACAGGGCCAAGAGACCCAGTACTTC. Translated, it gives CASSGQGQETQYF.

The chain couples TRBV19 to TRBJ1-1, with D possibly being TRBD1 (5 bases). Germline-derived CDR1 and CDR2 are LNHDA and SQIVND (reference sequence). The CDR3 is made up of 16 amino acids. V gave up 1 base and J gave up 1 base, with 13 bases separating them. The DNA of the CDR3 is TGTGCCAGTAGTATAGTGGGGGGAAATACGAACACTGAAGCTTTCTTT. It codes for CASSIVGGNTNTEAFF. Together with reference TRBV19 and TRBJ1-1, the CDR3 gives the full variable domain: DGGITQSPKYLFRKEGQNVTLSCEQNLNHDAMYWYRQDPGQGLRLIYYSQIVNDFQKGDIAEGYSVSREKKESFPLTVTSAQKNPTAFYLCASSIVGGNTNTEAFFGQGTRLTVV.

The chain joins TRBV9 to TRBJ2-7; TRBD2 matches 13 bases. Germline assignment: CDR1 SGDLS and CDR2 YYNGEE. The CDR3 has 14 amino acids. V shed 3 bases, J shed 6 bases, and the junction held 3 bases outside the gene matches. The CDR3 DNA sequence: TGTGCCAGCAGCGGGGGACTAGCGGGATCCGAGCAGTACTTC. Translating gives CASSGGLAGSEQYF.

The chain links TRBV6-5 to TRBJ2-7; no clear D gene. CDR1 and CDR2 (germline): MNHEY, SVGAGI. Trimming cost V 6 bases and J 7 bases, with 16 bases left between them. This CDR3 is 13 amino acids long. In nucleotides, the CDR3 is TGTGCCAGCAGCCTCGACACTGGCACTGAGCAGTACTTC. Amino acid sequence: CASSLDTGTEQYF.

The rearrangement joins TRBV11-3 to TRBJ1-5, with D uncertain. This CDR3 contains 14 residues. V dropped 7 bases and J dropped 4 bases, with 14 bases sitting between them. Germline CDR1 SGHNT, CDR2 YENEEA. DNA for the CDR3: TGTGCCAGCATACGCAGGAGGAGAAATCAGCCCCAGCATTTT. It codes for CASIRRRRNQPQHF.

The chain employs TRBV30 and TRBJ2-7, with D perhaps TRBD2 (6 bases). Germline V gives CDR1 GTSNPN, CDR2 SVGIG (reference sequence). V was trimmed by 1 base and J by 9 bases, leaving 13 bases between them. CDR3 length equals 12 residues. The CDR3 reads CAWSASVGGQYF. CDR3 sequence (DNA): TGTGCCTGGAGTGCTAGCGTAGGCGGGCAGTACTTC.